This T cell receptor (beta chain) was recovered during a study of beta chain features in type 1 diabetes (dated by TCRdb to between 2018 and 2020). Concerning the study at large: Mean age, gender distribution, total cell number and subset yield did not differ between patients and healthy donors. The study compared TCRB repertoires of sorted circulating CD4+ T cell subsets between recently diagnosed type 1 diabetes patients and matched healthy donors. Naive and central memory subsets were obtained from all 30 or so donors, but regulatory and stem cell-like memory subsets were isolated from only 8 patients and roughly 8 healthy donors. Across all samples, 107,917,701 sorted cells were examined, and cell number per subset correlated strongly with RNA yield.

This clone has a handful of counts. The clone's antigen remains unknown. No base quality information exists; no much larger clone differs at one position. The germline V gene (reference sequence) specifies MNHEY as CDR1 and SMNVEV as CDR2. Compared with germline, V lacks 4 bases and J lacks 7 bases; bases without a gene match: 7. From the cysteine through the phenylalanine, the CDR3 covers 14 amino acids. Of the read, only the CDR3 DNA is kept; its 42 bases are in frame from base 1. Each donor gave one peripheral blood draw, about 110 mL on average, collected into heparinised tubes. Naive, central memory, regulatory and stem cell-like memory CD4+ T cells were sorted on a BD FACSAria II using a panel including CD45RO, CCR7, CD25, CD127, CD95 and CD27. A purity above 95% was achieved for all sorted populations. PBMCs were isolated immediately by Lymphoprep density gradient centrifugation and stained directly without culture. To minimize batch effects, samples were stained and sorted in pairs, one healthy donor with one patient per experiment.

All of the isolated RNA was reverse transcribed with the High Capacity cDNA Reverse Transcription Kit, so expressed TCRB transcripts were sequenced. Deep immunoSEQ sequencing was performed on naive, central memory and regulatory T cell samples, with an average of approximately 3.9 million total reads per sample. After sorted cells were lysed in RLT buffer, RNA was extracted with DNase-treated RNeasy Micro or Mini kits, with the choice depending on cell number. Each cell subset was processed on its own to prevent cross-contamination, while patient and healthy donor samples were processed together. The immunoSEQ multiplex PCR was used to amplify TCRB sequences from cDNA, generating 87-bp fragments that spanned the CDR3 region. Amplicons were sequenced on the Illumina HiSeq platform. Per the original workflow: PCR bias was corrected computationally using synthetic template baselines, and reads within Hamming distance 2 were collapsed, with unmergeable singletons discarded. Reads were aligned against IMGT to assign V, D and J genes, CDR3 length and insertions or deletions at six rearrangement sites. Clonotype counts were normalized to sorted cell number within each subset before computing true diversity and Gini coefficients with the tcR R package. The overlap coefficient, calculated on TCRB nucleotide sequences, was used to quantify repertoire sharing. Out-of-frame TCRB sequences from naive cells were analyzed as a proxy for the pre-selection repertoire. TCRdb provides this immuneACCESS table in a form limited to in-frame rearrangements. Some clones are lacking; in checked studies, under half of them reflect an unresolved V gene, and why the rest are absent is not known. That table gives V, J and clone size, and the DNA gave D and trimming. Present in this sample are 600,000 to 700,000 clones, 9.5% to 15% of which were seen just once. The ten biggest clones cover roughly 0.11% of the sample.

Broader findings and caveats from the paper: Naive, central memory and regulatory TCRB repertoires appeared to be more alike among patients than among healthy donors. At VDJ recombination sites, patients with type 1 diabetes made fewer insertions and deleted more nucleotides, a pattern implying thymic rearrangement abnormalities. Because the HLA sub-analyses included only small numbers of individuals, any influence of HLA type on TCRB rearrangement was left unresolved. A moderate but significant shortening of TCRB CDR3 length was observed in type 1 diabetes patients in all four CD4+ subsets. Shorter templates might be favored by PCR, yet because patient and control samples were amplified and corrected together, any such skew would affect both groups equally. Because cDNA was sequenced instead of genomic DNA, activated cells with high expression could be over-represented, although the groups did not differ in activation or CD3 levels.

Rearrangement joined TRBV27 to TRBJ1-2; 9 bases in the middle match TRBD1. The source is a man aged 25-40 years with type 1 diabetes. Source material: naive CD4+ T cells from blood. Read against the paper, the sample's cell subset or site label means: true naive CD4+ T cells. The DNA sequence is as follows: TGTGCCAGCAGTTCCCAACAGGGGGCGGGTGGCTACACCTTC. This is translated as CASSSQQGAGGYTF.